This T cell receptor (beta chain) originates from a study of blood T cell repertoires in COVID-19. Study summary: From the United States, Italy and Spain came samples of acute and convalescent COVID-19.

CDR3 length equals 14 residues. The ends were cut back, 3 bases at V and 3 bases at J, with 6 bases in the middle. In germline, CDR1 is MNHNS, CDR2 SASEGT. Under the authors' procedure: Reference gene primers were amplified, and this amplification served to estimate nucleated cell counts. Clones were sequenced by immunoSEQ multiplex PCR, and TCRdb holds only the in-frame ones, with some missing. That table gives V, J and clone size, and the DNA gave D and trimming. This table holds approximately 150,000 clones, around 91% found once. J is TRBJ1-6 and V is TRBV6-1; D ambiguous. The sequenced material came from peripheral blood. This sequence originates from a man aged 18 to 29 with COVID-19, enrolled during active disease. The CDR3 nucleotides are TGTGCCAGCAGTGACCCTTACTATAATTCACCCCTCCACTTT. The encoded protein is CASSDPYYNSPLHF.